This T cell receptor (beta chain) was obtained from a study of OX40 agonist ivuxolimab in advanced cancers. As for the study in general: Enrollees could have had prior anti-PD-1, anti-PD-L1 or anti-CTLA-4 therapy, which around 43% had received. Study-wide findings and caveats: Certain nonresponding patients likewise had low normalized T-cell clonal expansion. There was clonal expansion of CD4+ and CD8+ blood T cells by week 6 at 0.1 to 3.0 mg/kg.

Germline values: CDR1 SGDLS, CDR2 YYNGEE. The CDR3 extends over 15 amino acids. V was cut by 4 bases and J by 3 bases, with 13 bases left in between. The method was immunoSEQ multiplex PCR; TCRdb's version includes in-frame clones alone and lacks a portion of them. The table includes tens of thousands of clones, over 80% detected once. About this clone: Its antigen remains unknown.

V gene TRBV9 combines with J gene TRBJ1-4; D perhaps matches TRBD1 (5 bases). The starting material was CD4+ or CD8+ T cells sorted from blood, obtained in a trial of the OX40 agonist ivuxolimab. This receptor was taken from an adult with an advanced solid tumor such as melanoma, head and neck, liver or kidney cancer. Here the CDR3 reads CASSSGGVANEKLFF. Here the CDR3 DNA reads TGTGCCAGCAGCTCGGGAGGGGTTGCTAATGAAAAACTGTTTTTT. Full variable domain (remainder filled in from reference TRBV9 and TRBJ1-4): DSGVTQTPKHLITATGQRVTLRCSPRSGDLSVYWYQQSLDQGLQFLIQYYNGEERAKGNILERFSAQQFPDLHSELNLSSLELGDSALYFCASSSGGVANEKLFFGSGTQLSVL.